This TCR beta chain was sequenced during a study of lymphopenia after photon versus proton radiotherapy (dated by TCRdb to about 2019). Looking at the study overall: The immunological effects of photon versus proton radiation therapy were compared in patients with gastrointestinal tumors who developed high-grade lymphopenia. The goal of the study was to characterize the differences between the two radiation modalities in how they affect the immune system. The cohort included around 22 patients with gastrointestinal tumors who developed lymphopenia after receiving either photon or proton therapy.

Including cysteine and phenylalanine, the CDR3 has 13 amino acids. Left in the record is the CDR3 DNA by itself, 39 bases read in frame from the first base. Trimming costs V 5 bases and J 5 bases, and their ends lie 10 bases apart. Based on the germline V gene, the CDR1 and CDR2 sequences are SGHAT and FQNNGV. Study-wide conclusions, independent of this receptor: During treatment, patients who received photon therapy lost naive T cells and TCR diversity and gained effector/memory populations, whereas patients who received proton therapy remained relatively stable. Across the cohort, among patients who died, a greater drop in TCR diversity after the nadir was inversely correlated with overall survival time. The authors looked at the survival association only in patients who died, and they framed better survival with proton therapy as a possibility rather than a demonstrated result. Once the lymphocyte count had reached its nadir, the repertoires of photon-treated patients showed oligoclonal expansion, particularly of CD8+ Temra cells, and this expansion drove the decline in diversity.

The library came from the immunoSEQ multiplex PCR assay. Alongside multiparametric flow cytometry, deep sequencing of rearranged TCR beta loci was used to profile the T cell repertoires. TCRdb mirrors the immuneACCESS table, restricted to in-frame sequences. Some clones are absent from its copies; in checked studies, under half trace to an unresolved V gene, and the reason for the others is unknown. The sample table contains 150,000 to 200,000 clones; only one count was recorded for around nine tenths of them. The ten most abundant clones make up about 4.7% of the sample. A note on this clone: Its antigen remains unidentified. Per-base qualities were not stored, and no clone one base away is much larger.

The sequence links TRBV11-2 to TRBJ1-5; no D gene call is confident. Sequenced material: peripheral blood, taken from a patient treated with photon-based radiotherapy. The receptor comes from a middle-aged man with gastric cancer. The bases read TGTGCCAGCAGCCGGGATACAGATCAGCCCCAGCATTTT. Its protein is CASSRDTDQPQHF.